These 21 T cell receptor beta chains came from one sample sequenced in a study of blood T cell repertoires in COVID-19. Profiled with immunoSEQ multiplex PCR; TCRdb holds only in-frame clones, not every one. The sample has under 500,000 clones; 85% to 90% are singletons. Material for sequencing was PBMCs or T cells enriched from blood (not recorded which). The source is a man aged 25-45 years who had recovered from COVID-19.

This chain joins TRBV7-2 and TRBJ2-7; 7 bases are a match to TRBD1. CDR1 is SGHTA, CDR2 FQGNSA, per germline. V was pared by 5 bases and J by 2 bases, with 6 bases of the junction left unmatched. The CDR3 is 14 residues long. The CDR3 region is CASSPNRGTYEQYF. For the CDR3, the DNA is TGTGCCAGCAGCCCCAACAGGGGAACCTACGAGCAGTACTTC. The full variable domain, rest sourced from reference TRBV7-2 and TRBJ2-7, is GAGVSQSPSNKVTEKGKDVELRCDPISGHTALYWYRQSLGQGLEFLIYFQGNSAPDKSGLPSDRFSAERTGGSVSTLTIQRTQQEDSAVYLCASSPNRGTYEQYFGPGTRLTVT.

This chain connects TRBV15 to TRBJ2-5, with a possible D match to TRBD1 (6 bases). Germline lookup yields CDR1 LNHNV and CDR2 YYDKDF (reference sequence). The V end lost 3 bases, the J end lost 4 bases, and 12 bases lay between the germline ends. This CDR3 contains 14 residues. CDR3 region: CATSSETGLETQYF. The CDR3 DNA follows: TGTGCCACCAGCAGCGAAACAGGGTTAGAGACCCAGTACTTC.

The CDR3 DNA is TGTGCCAGCAGTCAAGCTAGCGGGAAACCGAACACCGGGGAGCTGTTTTTT. Translating it yields CASSQASGKPNTGELFF. The chain couples TRBV11-2 to TRBJ2-2; TRBD2 aligns across 9 bases. V was pared by 6 bases and J by 0 bases, with 8 bases of the junction left unmatched. Per germline, CDR1 SGHAT and CDR2 FQNNGV. CDR3 size: 17 residues.

V and J are TRBV28 and TRBJ1-2, with TRBD1 matching 9 bases. Germline loops: CDR1 MDHEN, CDR2 SYDVKM. V lost 9 bases and J lost 3; bases outside the gene matches: 2. The CDR3 totals 12 residues. CDR3 nucleotide sequence: TGTGCCAGTACAGGGGGCGACTATGGCTACACCTTC. It yields the protein CASTGGDYGYTF.

This clone came up once. J is TRBJ1-2 and V is TRBV19, with 8 bases lining up with TRBD1. The length of the CDR3 is 14 residues. Looked up from germline, CDR1 is LNHDA and CDR2 is SQIVND (reference sequence). J was trimmed by 8 bases and V by 4 bases; bases with no gene match: 9. CDR3 in DNA: TGTGCCAGTAGTACGAGTCAGGGGGCGAGCGGCTACACCTTC. Translated: CASSTSQGASGYTF.

This clone was observed a handful of times. The chain is built from TRBV5-5 and TRBJ1-1; a possible D gene is TRBD1 (6 bases). Per the germline V gene, CDR1 is SGHKS and CDR2 is YYEKEE (reference sequence). The germline V and J ends were trimmed by 4 bases and 0 bases, with 10 bases remaining between them. The CDR3 has 14 residues. The CDR3 reads CASSRDRLNTEAFF. The DNA for the CDR3 is TGTGCCAGCAGCCGTGACAGGTTGAACACTGAAGCTTTCTTT. The whole variable domain, filled in from reference TRBV5-5 and TRBJ1-1, reads DAGVTQSPTHLIKTRGQQVTLRCSPISGHKSVSWYQQVLGQGPQFIFQYYEKEERGRGNFPDRFSARQFPNYSSELNVNALLLGDSALYLCASSRDRLNTEAFFGQGTRLTVV.

The rearrangement joins TRBV4-1 to TRBJ1-5; D call uncertain. V lost 3 bases and J lost 6, with 15 bases in between. The CDR3 is 15 amino acids. The germline CDR1 and CDR2 sequences are MGHRA and YSYEKL. In nucleotides, the CDR3 is TGCGCCAGCAGCCATTCGGCCCAGGCCGGTCAGCCCCAGCATTTT. It translates to CASSHSAQAGQPQHF.

The V gene is TRBV7-2, the J gene TRBJ1-2, with TRBD1 matching over 8 bases. Trimming cost V 5 bases and J 8 bases; bases outside gene matches: 19. Germline loops: CDR1 SGHTA, CDR2 FQGNSA. This CDR3 region has 17 residues. In DNA, the CDR3 is TGTGCCAGCAGCCCGACAGGGGTCCAAAAGATGTCTGGAGGCTACACCTTC. Its protein is CASSPTGVQKMSGGYTF.

The chain uses TRBV2 and TRBJ2-1; 12 nucleotides align to TRBD2. CDR1 is SNHLY and CDR2 is FYNNEI in the germline V gene. The CDR3 consists of 15 residues. Unmatched junction bases numbered 6, after V lost 6 bases and J lost 6 bases. The CDR3 region is CASRMTSGSFNEQFF. The CDR3 DNA sequence: TGTGCCAGCAGGATGACTAGCGGGAGTTTCAATGAGCAGTTCTTC.

This clone was seen a single time. The chain has TRBV5-4 and TRBJ2-7, with 8 bases aligning to TRBD1. The CDR3 loop spans 14 amino acids. Per germline, CDR1 SGHNT and CDR2 YYREEE (reference sequence). V trimming: 1 base; J trimming: 2 bases; junction bases outside the gene matches: 2. CDR3 nucleotides: TGTGCCAGCAGCTTGCAGGGACAGGCCTACGAGCAGTACTTC. It yields the protein CASSLQGQAYEQYF.

The V call is TRBV7-9, the J call TRBJ1-5; tentatively, D is TRBD1 (6 bases). The CDR3 contains 15 residues. The V and J ends lost 3 bases and 0 bases respectively, with 9 bases between them. Germline V gives CDR1 SEHNR, CDR2 FQNEAQ (reference sequence). The CDR3 sequence: CASSLGQTSNQPQHF. The CDR3 nucleotides are TGTGCCAGCAGCTTGGGACAAACTAGCAATCAGCCCCAGCATTTT.

The J gene is TRBJ1-3, the V gene TRBV28; no reliable D call. The CDR3 is 14 residues long. V lost 5 bases to trimming and J lost 1 base, with 9 bases between them. Germline V gene sequence: CDR1 MDHEN, CDR2 SYDVKM. In DNA form, the CDR3 reads TGTGCCAGCAGTACAAGGAGGTCTGGAAACACCATATATTTT. Translating it yields CASSTRRSGNTIYF.

The chain carries TRBV25-1 and TRBJ1-2; D perhaps matches TRBD1 (5 bases). The germline V gene has CDR1 MGHDK and CDR2 SYGVNS. The germline V and J ends were trimmed by 6 bases and 4 bases, with 12 bases remaining between them. This CDR3 comprises 13 residues. CDR3 sequence (DNA): TGTGCCAGCAGAGACCAGGGAAGCTATGGCTACACCTTC. The encoded protein is CASRDQGSYGYTF.

The gene calls are TRBV20-1 and TRBJ2-3; 9 nucleotides align to TRBD2. Per the germline V gene, CDR1 is DFQATT and CDR2 is SNEGSKA (reference sequence). The CDR3 length is 14 residues. The J segment lost 2 bases and the V segment lost 6 bases, leaving 6 bases of the junction unmatched. CDR3 coding DNA: TGCAGTGCCAGTAGCGGGAGAAACACAGATACGCAGTATTTT. Translating gives CSASSGRNTDTQYF.

The chain recombines TRBV11-2 with TRBJ1-3; TRBD1 agrees at 7 bases. Germline CDR1 is SGHAT and CDR2 is FQNNGV. The CDR3 spans 14 residues. With 8 bases clipped from V and 4 bases from J, the junction kept 8 bases outside the gene matches. Written as DNA, the CDR3 is TGTGCCAGCGGTACCGGGACAGCGGGAAACACCATATATTTT. This codes for CASGTGTAGNTIYF.

The rearrangement joins TRBV27 to TRBJ1-6; a possible D gene is TRBD1 (5 bases). This CDR3 spans 14 amino acids. Germline loops: CDR1 MNHEY, CDR2 SMNVEV (reference sequence). V gave up 2 bases and J gave up 8 bases, with 10 bases separating them. In nucleotides, the CDR3 is TGTGCCAGCAGTTTACAGGGTAACGATTCACCCCTCCACTTT. It encodes CASSLQGNDSPLHF.

The sample holds a few counts of this clone. V gene TRBV3-1 (or the pseudogene TRBV3-2) combines with J gene TRBJ1-1; 7 nucleotides agree with TRBD1. The length of the CDR3 is 14 residues. Germline trimming cut 2 bases from V and 4 bases from J; bases unmatched to any gene: 4. Germline-derived CDR1 and CDR2 are LGHDT and YNNKEL (reference sequence). As DNA, the CDR3 is TGTGCCAGCAGCCAAACAGGGGCGGCCACTGAAGCTTTCTTT. Its protein product is CASSQTGAATEAFF.

This chain uses TRBV6-5 with TRBJ1-1, with TRBD1 matching 8 bases. The CDR3 runs to 15 residues. Looked up from germline, CDR1 is MNHEY and CDR2 is SVGAGI. V lost 2 bases, J lost 2 bases, and 4 bases stayed unmatched. The CDR3 spells CASSYAGQGNTEAFF. The CDR3 bases are TGTGCCAGCAGTTACGCCGGACAGGGAAACACTGAAGCTTTCTTT.

The chain joins TRBV5-1 to TRBJ2-5; maybe TRBD2 (7 bases). Looked up from germline, CDR1 is SGHRS and CDR2 is YFSETQ. V lost 2 bases, J lost 7 bases, and 12 bases lay in between. The CDR3 totals 13 residues. The CDR3 sequence: CASSFPGEGTQYF. CDR3 DNA: TGCGCCAGCAGCTTTCCAGGGGAGGGGACCCAGTACTTC. Drawing the rest from reference TRBV5-1 and TRBJ2-5, the complete variable domain is KAGVTQTPRYLIKTRGQQVTLSCSPISGHRSVSWYQQTPGQGLQFLFEYFSETQRNKGNFPGRFSGRQFSNSRSEMNVSTLELGDSALYLCASSFPGEGTQYFGPGTRLLVL.

The V and J genes are TRBV5-1 and TRBJ2-7, with TRBD2 identical over 11 bases. This CDR3 is built from 15 residues. Trimming took 2 bases from V and 7 from J; bases not matched to a gene: 8. The germline gives CDR1 SGHRS, CDR2 YFSETQ. The CDR3 sequence: CASSFRLAGNGEQYF. CDR3 coding DNA: TGCGCCAGCAGCTTCAGACTAGCGGGAAACGGTGAGCAGTACTTC.

The chain carries TRBV27 and TRBJ2-1; TRBD2 aligns across 10 bases. The V and J ends lost 6 bases and 8 bases, in that order; junction bases with no gene match: 7. Germline CDR1 reads MNHEY; CDR2 reads SMNVEV (reference sequence). This CDR3 spans 14 amino acids. CDR3 amino acids: CASRLAGFTHEQFF. CDR3 DNA sequence: TGTGCCAGCAGACTAGCGGGATTCACACATGAGCAGTTCTTC.